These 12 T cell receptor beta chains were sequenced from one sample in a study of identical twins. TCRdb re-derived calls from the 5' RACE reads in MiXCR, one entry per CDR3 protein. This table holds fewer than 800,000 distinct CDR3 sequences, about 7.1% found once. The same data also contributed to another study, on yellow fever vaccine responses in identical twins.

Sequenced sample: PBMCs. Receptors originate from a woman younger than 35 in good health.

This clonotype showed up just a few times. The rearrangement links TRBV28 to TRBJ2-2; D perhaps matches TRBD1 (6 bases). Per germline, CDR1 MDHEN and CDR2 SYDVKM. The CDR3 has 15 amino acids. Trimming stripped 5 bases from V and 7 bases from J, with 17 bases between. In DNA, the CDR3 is TGTGCCAGCAGTCGGACAGAAGGGTTGGGCGGGGAGCTGTTTTTT. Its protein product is CASSRTEGLGGELFF.

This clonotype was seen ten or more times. The CDR3 here is CASSARQGFGANVLTF. As DNA, the CDR3 is TGTGCCAGCAGCGCAAGACAGGGATTTGGGGCCAACGTCCTGACTTTC. The chain employs TRBV9 and TRBJ2-6; 7 nucleotides agree with TRBD1. Germline values: CDR1 SGDLS, CDR2 YYNGEE. Trimming cost V 3 bases and J 3 bases; bases outside gene matches: 6. CDR3 size: 16 residues.

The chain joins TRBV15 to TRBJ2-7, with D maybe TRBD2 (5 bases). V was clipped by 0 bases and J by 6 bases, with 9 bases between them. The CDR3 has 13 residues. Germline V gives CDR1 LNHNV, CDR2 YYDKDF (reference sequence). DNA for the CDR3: TGTGCCACCAGCAGAGATTTGGAGGTCGAGCAGTACTTC. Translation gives CATSRDLEVEQYF.

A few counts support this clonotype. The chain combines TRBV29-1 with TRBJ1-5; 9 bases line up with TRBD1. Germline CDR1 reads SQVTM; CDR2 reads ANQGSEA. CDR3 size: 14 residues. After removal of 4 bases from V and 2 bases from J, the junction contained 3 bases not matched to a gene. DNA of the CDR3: TGCAGCGTTGTGTGGACAGGGGGCAATCAGCCCCAGCATTTT. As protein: CSVVWTGGNQPQHF.

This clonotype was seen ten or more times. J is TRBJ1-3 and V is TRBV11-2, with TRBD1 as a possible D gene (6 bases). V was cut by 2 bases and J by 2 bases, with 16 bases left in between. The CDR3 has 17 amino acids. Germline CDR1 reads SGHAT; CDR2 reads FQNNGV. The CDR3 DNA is TGTGCCAGCAGCTTACAGACGGGGACAACTACTGGAAACACCATATATTTT. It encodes CASSLQTGTTTGNTIYF.

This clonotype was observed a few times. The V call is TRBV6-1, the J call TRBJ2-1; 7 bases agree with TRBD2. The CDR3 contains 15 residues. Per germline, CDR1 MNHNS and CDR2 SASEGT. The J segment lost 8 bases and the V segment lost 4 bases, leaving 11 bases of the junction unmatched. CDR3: CASSAQTSYGDEQFF. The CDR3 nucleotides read TGTGCCAGCAGTGCGCAGACTAGCTATGGCGATGAGCAGTTCTTC.

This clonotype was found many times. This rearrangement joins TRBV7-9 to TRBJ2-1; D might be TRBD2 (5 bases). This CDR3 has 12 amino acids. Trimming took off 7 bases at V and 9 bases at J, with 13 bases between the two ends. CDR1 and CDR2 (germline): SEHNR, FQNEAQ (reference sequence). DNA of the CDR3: TGTGCCAGCACCTCCCCACGGGGTGAGCAGTTCTTC. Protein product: CASTSPRGEQFF.

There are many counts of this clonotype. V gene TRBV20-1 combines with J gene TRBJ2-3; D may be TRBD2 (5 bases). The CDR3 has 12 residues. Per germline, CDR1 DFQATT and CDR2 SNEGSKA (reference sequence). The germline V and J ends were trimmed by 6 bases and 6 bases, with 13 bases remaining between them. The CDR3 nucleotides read TGCAGTGCCGGGGTAGCCAGTGATACGCAGTATTTT. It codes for CSAGVASDTQYF.

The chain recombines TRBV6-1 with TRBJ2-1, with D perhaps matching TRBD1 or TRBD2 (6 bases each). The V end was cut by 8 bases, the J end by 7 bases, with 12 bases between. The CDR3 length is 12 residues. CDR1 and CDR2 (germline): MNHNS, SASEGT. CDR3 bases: TGTGCCAGCCGCCGGGGGCTTAATGAGCAGTTCTTC. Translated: CASRRGLNEQFF.

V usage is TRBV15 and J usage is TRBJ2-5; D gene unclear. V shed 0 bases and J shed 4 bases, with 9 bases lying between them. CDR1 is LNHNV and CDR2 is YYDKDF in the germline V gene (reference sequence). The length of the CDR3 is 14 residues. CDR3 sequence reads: CATSRDLNIETQYF. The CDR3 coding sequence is TGTGCCACCAGCAGAGATCTGAATATAGAGACCCAGTACTTC.

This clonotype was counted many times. The CDR3 loop reads CASSLLAGVPSEQFF. The CDR3 nucleotides are TGTGCCAGCAGCCTGCTAGCGGGGGTCCCCAGTGAGCAGTTCTTC. The V and J genes are TRBV27 and TRBJ2-1, with 10 nucleotides matching TRBD2. Germline CDR1 MNHEY, CDR2 SMNVEV (reference sequence). J was trimmed by 9 bases and V by 6 bases; bases with no gene match: 11. The CDR3 totals 15 residues.

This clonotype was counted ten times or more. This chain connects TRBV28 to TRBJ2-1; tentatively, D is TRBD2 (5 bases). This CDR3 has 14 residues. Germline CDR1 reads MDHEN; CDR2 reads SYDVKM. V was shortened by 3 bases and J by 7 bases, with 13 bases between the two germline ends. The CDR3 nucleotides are TGTGCCAGCAGTTTCGAGCTAGCTGCGAATGAGCAGTTCTTC. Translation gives CASSFELAANEQFF.